Listed below are T cell receptor beta chains from one sample, sequenced in a study of metastatic and nonmetastatic thyroid tumors. TCRdb re-called the PCR reads via MiXCR. The sample has several thousand clones, approximately 40% seen once. The source material was tumor tissue. All receptors derive from a female donor with papillary thyroid cancer or a benign thyroid nodule (not recorded which). Some clones in this sample may be carry-over from other donors' samples. The CDR3 runs from the conserved cysteine through the conserved F or W. Fields, in order: V gene, J gene, clone size, D gene, CDR3 protein, CDR3 DNA. The D gene is left open where the match is weak. Rows give clone size only sometimes, using once, few, many, or a class for an expanded clone.

V: TRBV12-3/TRBV12-4
J: TRBJ2-3
size: few
D: TRBD2
CDR3: CASRTRGADTQYF
DNA: TGTGCCAGCAGAACACGGGGGGCAGATACGCAGTATTTT

V: TRBV28
J: TRBJ1-2
size: .
D: TRBD1
CDR3: CASSLFKTGNYGYTF
DNA: TGTGCCAGCAGTTTATTCAAGACAGGGAACTATGGCTACACCTTC

V: TRBV28
J: TRBJ1-4
size: few
D: .
CDR3: CASSLQDSKKLFF
DNA: TGTGCCAGCAGTTTACAGGACTCAAAAAAACTGTTTTTT

V: TRBV18
J: TRBJ1-4
size: .
D: .
CDR3: CASSPRRSATNEKLFF
DNA: TGTGCCAGCTCACCAAGGAGGAGTGCAACTAATGAAAAACTGTTTTTT

V: TRBV2
J: TRBJ1-3
size: many
D: TRBD1
CDR3: CARNTGDSGNTIYF
DNA: TGTGCCAGAAATACAGGGGACTCTGGAAACACCATATATTTT

V: TRBV28
J: TRBJ2-3
size: .
D: TRBD2
CDR3: CASSLTSGGGDTQYF
DNA: TGTGCCAGCAGTTTAACTAGCGGGGGCGGGGACACGCAGTATTTT

V: TRBV3-1
J: TRBJ2-7
size: large
D: TRBD1
CDR3: CASSPLPWTGERGYRYEQYF
DNA: TGTGCCAGCAGCCCCCTCCCTTGGACAGGGGAGAGGGGCTATAGGTACGAGCAGTACTTC

V: TRBV28
J: TRBJ1-5
size: few
D: TRBD1
CDR3: CASSYRSKGAAGGNQPQHF
DNA: TGTGCCAGCAGTTACCGCAGTAAGGGGGCCGCCGGGGGCAATCAGCCCCAGCATTTT

V: TRBV30
J: TRBJ2-1
size: .
D: TRBD1
CDR3: CAWSHGTGGNEQFF
DNA: TGTGCCTGGAGTCACGGGACAGGGGGCAATGAGCAGTTCTTC

V: TRBV30
J: TRBJ1-6
size: large
D: .
CDR3: CAWSPPFGYSPLHF
DNA: TGTGCCTGGAGTCCTCCTTTTGGCTATTCACCCCTCCACTTT

V: TRBV2
J: TRBJ1-4
size: few
D: .
CDR3: CASSELGHPEKLFF
DNA: TGTGCCAGCAGTGAACTCGGGCACCCTGAAAAACTGTTTTTT

V: TRBV19
J: TRBJ1-1
size: .
D: .
CDR3: CASSLTENTESFF
DNA: TGTGCCAGTAGTCTTACTGAGAACACTGAATCTTTCTTT

V: TRBV3-1
J: TRBJ1-2
size: few
D: .
CDR3: CASSQEKGIWGYTF
DNA: TGTGCCAGCAGCCAAGAAAAGGGTATTTGGGGCTACACCTTC

V: TRBV28
J: TRBJ1-2
size: .
D: .
CDR3: CASTIAGVGYTF
DNA: TGTGCCAGCACTATCGCAGGGGTCGGCTACACCTTC

V: TRBV27
J: TRBJ1-6
size: large
D: .
CDR3: CASRRELRSYNSPLHF
DNA: TGTGCCAGCAGAAGGGAACTCCGCTCCTATAATTCACCCCTCCACTTT

V: TRBV27
J: TRBJ2-5
size: .
D: TRBD2
CDR3: CASSPGTSGFQETQYF
DNA: TGTGCCAGCAGTCCCGGGACTAGCGGGTTCCAAGAGACCCAGTACTTC

V: TRBV28
J: TRBJ2-6
size: .
D: .
CDR3: CASSQRARGANVLTF
DNA: TGTGCCAGCAGCCAACGGGCAAGGGGGGCCAACGTCCTGACTTTC

V: TRBV30
J: TRBJ2-5
size: .
D: TRBD2
CDR3: CAWRGEAGGSQYF
DNA: TGTGCCTGGAGGGGGGAGGCGGGAGGTTCCCAGTACTTC

V: TRBV6-1
J: TRBJ1-1
size: .
D: .
CDR3: CASTKVMNTEAFF
DNA: TGTGCCAGCACCAAAGTCATGAACACTGAAGCTTTCTTT

V: TRBV6-1
J: TRBJ2-7
size: few
D: .
CDR3: CASSESTGYEQYF
DNA: TGTGCCAGCAGTGAATCGACAGGCTACGAGCAGTACTTC

V: TRBV28
J: TRBJ2-7
size: medium-sized
D: .
CDR3: CASSLGDQDGYSYEQYF
DNA: TGTGCCAGCAGTTTAGGGGACCAGGATGGGTACTCCTACGAGCAGTACTTC

V: TRBV12-3/TRBV12-4
J: TRBJ1-1
size: few
D: .
CDR3: CASSLQGRVTEAFF
DNA: TGTGCCAGCAGTCTTCAGGGGAGAGTCACTGAAGCTTTCTTT

V: TRBV10-3
J: TRBJ2-7
size: few
D: TRBD1
CDR3: CAIGSGGAVSSYEQYF
DNA: TGTGCCATCGGGTCAGGGGGTGCGGTGAGCTCCTACGAGCAGTACTTC

V: TRBV6-1
J: TRBJ1-3
size: few
D: .
CDR3: CASRMGQGSGNTIYF
DNA: TGTGCCAGCAGGATGGGGCAGGGTTCGGGAAACACCATATATTTT

V: TRBV28
J: TRBJ1-5
size: few
D: .
CDR3: CASSFFLLGQPQHF
DNA: TGTGCCAGCAGTTTCTTTCTACTCGGTCAGCCCCAGCATTTT

V: TRBV7-9
J: TRBJ2-5
size: .
D: .
CDR3: CASSWTVTQDTQYF
DNA: TGTGCCAGCAGCTGGACAGTGACCCAAGATACCCAGTACTTC

V: TRBV20-1
J: TRBJ1-2
size: .
D: .
CDR3: CSARDRGPPNYGYTF
DNA: TGCAGTGCTAGAGACAGGGGCCCTCCTAACTATGGCTACACCTTC

V: TRBV9
J: TRBJ1-6
size: few
D: .
CDR3: CASSGLNEPLHF
DNA: TGTGCCAGCAGCGGACTGAATGAACCCCTCCACTTT

V: TRBV30
J: TRBJ1-3
size: .
D: .
CDR3: CAWGPSGTNTIYF
DNA: TGTGCCTGGGGCCCCTCCGGGACAAACACCATATATTTT

V: TRBV28
J: TRBJ2-1
size: .
D: .
CDR3: CASRDRRRLEQFF
DNA: TGTGCCAGCAGGGATAGGCGAAGGCTTGAGCAGTTCTTC

V: TRBV27
J: TRBJ2-7
size: .
D: .
CDR3: CASSFIGLPMEQYF
DNA: TGTGCCAGCAGTTTCATTGGACTGCCGATGGAGCAGTACTTC

V: TRBV3-1
J: TRBJ2-4
size: medium-sized
D: .
CDR3: CASSLTGTTKNIQYF
DNA: TGTGCCAGCAGCCTCACCGGGACAACCAAAAACATTCAGTACTTC

V: TRBV7-6
J: TRBJ2-7
size: few
D: TRBD1
CDR3: CASSLGGQESSYEQYF
DNA: TGTGCCAGCAGCTTAGGTGGACAGGAATCCTCCTACGAGCAGTACTTC

V: TRBV11-1
J: TRBJ2-1
size: .
D: TRBD1
CDR3: CASIEGAGSGVNEQFF
DNA: TGTGCCAGCATCGAGGGGGCCGGGTCTGGTGTGAATGAGCAGTTCTTC

V: TRBV20-1
J: TRBJ1-6
size: .
D: .
CDR3: CSARVDGGSPLHF
DNA: TGCAGTGCCCGGGTCGATGGGGGCTCACCCCTCCACTTT